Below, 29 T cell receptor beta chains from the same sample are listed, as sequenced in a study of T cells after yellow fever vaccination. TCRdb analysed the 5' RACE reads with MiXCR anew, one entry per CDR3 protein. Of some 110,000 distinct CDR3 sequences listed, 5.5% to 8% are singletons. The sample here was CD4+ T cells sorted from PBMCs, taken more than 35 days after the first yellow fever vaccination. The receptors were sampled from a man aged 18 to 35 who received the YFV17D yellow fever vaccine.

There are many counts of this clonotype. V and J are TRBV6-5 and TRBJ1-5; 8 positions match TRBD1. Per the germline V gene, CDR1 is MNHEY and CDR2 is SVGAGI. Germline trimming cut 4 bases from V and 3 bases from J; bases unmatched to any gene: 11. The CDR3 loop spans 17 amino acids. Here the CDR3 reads CASSSTRDRRSNQPQHF. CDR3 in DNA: TGTGCCAGCAGTTCAACCCGGGACAGGAGATCCAATCAGCCCCAGCATTTT.

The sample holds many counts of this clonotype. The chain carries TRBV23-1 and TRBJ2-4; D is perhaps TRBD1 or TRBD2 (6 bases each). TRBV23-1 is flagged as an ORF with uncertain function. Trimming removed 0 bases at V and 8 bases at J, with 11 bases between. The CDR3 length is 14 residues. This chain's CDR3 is CASSQSSRGHIQYF. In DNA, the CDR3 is TGCGCCAGCAGTCAATCGAGTCGGGGGCACATTCAGTACTTC.

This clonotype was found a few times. CDR3 sequence reads: CASSPDRSGYGYTF. Here the CDR3 DNA reads TGTGCCAGCAGCCCGGACAGGTCGGGCTATGGCTACACCTTC. The rearrangement joins TRBV7-2 to TRBJ1-2; 7 bases fit TRBD1. Looked up from germline, CDR1 is SGHTA and CDR2 is FQGNSA. V gave up 5 bases and J gave up 4 bases; unmatched junction bases: 7. The CDR3 has 14 residues. The full variable domain, rest sourced from reference TRBV7-2 and TRBJ1-2, is GAGVSQSPSNKVTEKGKDVELRCDPISGHTALYWYRQSLGQGLEFLIYFQGNSAPDKSGLPSDRFSAERTGGSVSTLTIQRTQQEDSAVYLCASSPDRSGYGYTFGSGTRLTVV.

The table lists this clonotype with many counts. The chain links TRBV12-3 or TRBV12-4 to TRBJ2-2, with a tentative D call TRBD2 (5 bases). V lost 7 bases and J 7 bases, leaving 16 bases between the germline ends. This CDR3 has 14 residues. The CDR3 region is CASINPIGGGELFF. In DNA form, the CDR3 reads TGTGCCAGCATTAATCCCATCGGAGGCGGGGAGCTGTTTTTT.

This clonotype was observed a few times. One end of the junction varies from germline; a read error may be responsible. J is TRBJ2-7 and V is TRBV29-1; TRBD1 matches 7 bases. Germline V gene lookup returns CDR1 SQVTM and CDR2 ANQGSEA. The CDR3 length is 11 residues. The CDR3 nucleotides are TGCAGCGTTGAAGATGGGGACAGCGCCGACTTC. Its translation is CSVEDGDSADF.

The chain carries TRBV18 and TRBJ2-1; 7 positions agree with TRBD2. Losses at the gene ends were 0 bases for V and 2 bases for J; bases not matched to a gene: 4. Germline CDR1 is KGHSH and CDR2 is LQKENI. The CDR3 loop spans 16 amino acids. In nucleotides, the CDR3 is TGTGCCAGCTCACCACCGCCACGGGGGGCCTACAATGAGCAGTTCTTC. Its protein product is CASSPPPRGAYNEQFF.

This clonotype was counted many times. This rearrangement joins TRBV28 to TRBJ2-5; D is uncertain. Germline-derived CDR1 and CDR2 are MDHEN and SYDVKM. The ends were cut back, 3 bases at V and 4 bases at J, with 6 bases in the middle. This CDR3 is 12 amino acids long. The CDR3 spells CASSLRSETQYF. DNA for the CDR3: TGTGCCAGCAGTTTGAGGTCAGAGACCCAGTACTTC.

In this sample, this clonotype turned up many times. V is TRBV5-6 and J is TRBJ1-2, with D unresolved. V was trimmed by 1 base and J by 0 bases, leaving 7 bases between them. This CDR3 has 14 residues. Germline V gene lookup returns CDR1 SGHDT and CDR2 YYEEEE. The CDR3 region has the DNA TGTGCCAGCAGCTTGAGGAGATCTAACTATGGCTACACCTTC. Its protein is CASSLRRSNYGYTF.

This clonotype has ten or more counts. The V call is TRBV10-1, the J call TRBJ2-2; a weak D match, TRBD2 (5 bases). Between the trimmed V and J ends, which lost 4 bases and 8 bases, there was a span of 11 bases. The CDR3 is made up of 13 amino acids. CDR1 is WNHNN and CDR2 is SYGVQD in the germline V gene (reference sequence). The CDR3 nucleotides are TGCGCCAGCAGTGGGACTCTAAATGGGGAGCTGTTTTTT. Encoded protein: CASSGTLNGELFF.

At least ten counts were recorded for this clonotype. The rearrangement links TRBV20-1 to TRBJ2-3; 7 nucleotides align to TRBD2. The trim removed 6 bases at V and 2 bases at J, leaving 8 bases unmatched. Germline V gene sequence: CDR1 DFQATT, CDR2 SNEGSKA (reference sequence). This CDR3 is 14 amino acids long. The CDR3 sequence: CSASRRGDTDTQYF. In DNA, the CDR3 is TGCAGTGCGTCTAGACGGGGGGACACAGATACGCAGTATTTT.

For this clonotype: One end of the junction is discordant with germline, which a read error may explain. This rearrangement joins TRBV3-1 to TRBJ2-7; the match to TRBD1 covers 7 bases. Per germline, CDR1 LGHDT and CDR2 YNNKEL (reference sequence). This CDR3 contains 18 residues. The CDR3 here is CTSSHQILDRSPYYEQYF. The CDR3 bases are TGTACCAGCAGCCATCAAATACTGGACAGGAGCCCCTACTACGAGCAGTACTTC.

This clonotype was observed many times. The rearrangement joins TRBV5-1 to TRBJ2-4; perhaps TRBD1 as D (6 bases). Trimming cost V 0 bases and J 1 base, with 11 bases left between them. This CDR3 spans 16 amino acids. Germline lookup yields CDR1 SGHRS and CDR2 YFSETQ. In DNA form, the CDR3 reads TGCGCCAGCAGCTTGGATGGACAGCGGGCCAAAAACATTCAGTACTTC. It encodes CASSLDGQRAKNIQYF.

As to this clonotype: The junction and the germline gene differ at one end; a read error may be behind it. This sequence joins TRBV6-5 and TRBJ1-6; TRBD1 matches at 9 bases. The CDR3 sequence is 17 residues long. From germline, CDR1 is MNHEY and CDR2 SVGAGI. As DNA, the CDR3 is TGTGCCAGCAGTTACACCAGGCTGACAGGGGGAAATTCACTCCTCCACTTT. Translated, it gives CASSYTRLTGGNSLLHF.

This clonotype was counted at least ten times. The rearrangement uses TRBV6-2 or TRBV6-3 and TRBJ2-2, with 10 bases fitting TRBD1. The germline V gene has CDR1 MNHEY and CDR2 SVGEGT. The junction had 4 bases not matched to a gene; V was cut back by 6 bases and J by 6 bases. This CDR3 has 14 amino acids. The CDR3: CASRGQGRPGELFF. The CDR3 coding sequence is TGTGCCAGCAGGGGACAGGGGAGGCCCGGGGAGCTGTTTTTT.

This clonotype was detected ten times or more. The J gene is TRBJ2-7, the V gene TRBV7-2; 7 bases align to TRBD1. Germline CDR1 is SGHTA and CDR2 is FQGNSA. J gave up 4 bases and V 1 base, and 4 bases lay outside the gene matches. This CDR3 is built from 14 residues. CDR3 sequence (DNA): TGTGCCAGCAGCTTAGGGGACAGACTTTACGAGCAGTACTTC. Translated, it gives CASSLGDRLYEQYF.

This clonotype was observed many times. This CDR3 reads CASTGGTYNSPLHF. The CDR3 coding sequence is TGTGCCAGCACGGGGGGTACCTATAATTCACCCCTCCACTTT. The chain carries TRBV27 and TRBJ1-6; the D gene is possibly TRBD1 (5 bases). This CDR3 is built from 14 residues. Germline CDR1 MNHEY, CDR2 SMNVEV (reference sequence). Trimming stripped 7 bases from V and 2 bases from J, with 9 bases between.

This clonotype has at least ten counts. The CDR3 is CASNWDRGLDEQYV. The DNA of the CDR3 is TGCGCCAGCAACTGGGACAGGGGGCTGGACGAGCAGTACGTC. The gene calls are TRBV5-1 and TRBJ2-7; 12 nucleotides line up with TRBD1. V lost 6 bases and J lost 5; bases outside the gene matches: 6. CDR1 is SGHRS and CDR2 is YFSETQ in the germline V gene. The CDR3 totals 14 residues.

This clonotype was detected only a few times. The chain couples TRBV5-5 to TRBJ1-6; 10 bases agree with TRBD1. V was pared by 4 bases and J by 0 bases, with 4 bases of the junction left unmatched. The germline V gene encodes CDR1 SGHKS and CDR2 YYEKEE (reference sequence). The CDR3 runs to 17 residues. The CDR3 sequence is CASSMDRGSSYNSPLHF. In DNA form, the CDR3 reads TGTGCCAGCAGCATGGACAGGGGGAGCTCCTATAATTCACCCCTCCACTTT.

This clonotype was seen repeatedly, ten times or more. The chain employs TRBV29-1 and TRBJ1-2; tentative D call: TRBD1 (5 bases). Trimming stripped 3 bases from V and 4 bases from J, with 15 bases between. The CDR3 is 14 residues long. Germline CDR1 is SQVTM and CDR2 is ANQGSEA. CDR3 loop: CSVDSRDRFYGYTF. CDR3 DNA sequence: TGCAGCGTTGATTCCCGGGACCGCTTCTATGGCTACACCTTC.

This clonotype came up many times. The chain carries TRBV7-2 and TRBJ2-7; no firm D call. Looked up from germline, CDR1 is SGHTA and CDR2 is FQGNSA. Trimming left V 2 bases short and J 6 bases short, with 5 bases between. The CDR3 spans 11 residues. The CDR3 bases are TGTGCCAGCAGCTTATGGTGCGAGCAGTACGTC. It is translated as CASSLWCEQYV.

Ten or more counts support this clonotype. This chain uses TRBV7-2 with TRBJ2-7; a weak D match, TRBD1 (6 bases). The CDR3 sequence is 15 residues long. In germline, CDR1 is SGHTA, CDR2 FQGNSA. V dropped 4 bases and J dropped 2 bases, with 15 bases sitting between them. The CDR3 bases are TGTGCCAGCAGCTCCAGGGGCAGGGTGGCCTACGAGCAGTACTTC. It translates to CASSSRGRVAYEQYF.

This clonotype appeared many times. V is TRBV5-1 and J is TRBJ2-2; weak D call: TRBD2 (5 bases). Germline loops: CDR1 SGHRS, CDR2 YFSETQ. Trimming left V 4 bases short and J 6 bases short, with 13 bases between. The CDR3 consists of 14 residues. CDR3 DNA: TGCGCCAGCAGCCCGGCAATGGGAGCCGGGGAGCTGTTTTTT. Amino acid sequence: CASSPAMGAGELFF.

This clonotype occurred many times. As DNA, the CDR3 is TGTGCCACCAGGGATACAGATACGCAGTATTTT. It codes for CATRDTDTQYF. The chain joins TRBV24-1 to TRBJ2-3; D gene unclear. The CDR3 has 11 amino acids. The V gene's germline CDR1 is KGHDR and CDR2 SFDVKD. Trimming pared 7 bases from V and 3 bases from J, leaving 4 bases between.

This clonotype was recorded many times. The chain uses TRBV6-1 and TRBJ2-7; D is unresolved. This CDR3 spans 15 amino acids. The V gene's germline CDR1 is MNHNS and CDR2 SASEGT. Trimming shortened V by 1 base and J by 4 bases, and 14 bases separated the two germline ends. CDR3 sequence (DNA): TGTGCCAGCAGTGAAGGGGCAGGTCCACTATACGAGCAGTACGTC. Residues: CASSEGAGPLYEQYV.

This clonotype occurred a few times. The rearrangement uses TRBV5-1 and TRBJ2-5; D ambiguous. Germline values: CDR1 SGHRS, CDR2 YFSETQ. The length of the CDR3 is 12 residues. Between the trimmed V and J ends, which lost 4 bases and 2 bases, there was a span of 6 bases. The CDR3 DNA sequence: TGCGCCAGCAGCACGGATCAAGAGACCCAGTACTTC. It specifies CASSTDQETQYF. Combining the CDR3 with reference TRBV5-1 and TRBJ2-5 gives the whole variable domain KAGVTQTPRYLIKTRGQQVTLSCSPISGHRSVSWYQQTPGQGLQFLFEYFSETQRNKGNFPGRFSGRQFSNSRSEMNVSTLELGDSALYLCASSTDQETQYFGPGTRLLVL.

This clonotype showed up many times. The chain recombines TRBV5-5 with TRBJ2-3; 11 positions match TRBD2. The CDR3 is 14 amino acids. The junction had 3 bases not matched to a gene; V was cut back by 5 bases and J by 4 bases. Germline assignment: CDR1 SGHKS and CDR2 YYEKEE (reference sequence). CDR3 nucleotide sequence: TGTGCCAGCAGGCTAGCGGGGGGCTCAGATACGCAGTATTTT. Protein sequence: CASRLAGGSDTQYF.

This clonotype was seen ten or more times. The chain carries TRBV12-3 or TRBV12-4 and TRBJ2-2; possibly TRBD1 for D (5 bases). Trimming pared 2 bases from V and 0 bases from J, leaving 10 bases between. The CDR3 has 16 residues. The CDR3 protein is CASSLSYRPNTGELFF. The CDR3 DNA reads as TGTGCCAGCAGTTTATCTTACAGGCCGAACACCGGGGAGCTGTTTTTT.

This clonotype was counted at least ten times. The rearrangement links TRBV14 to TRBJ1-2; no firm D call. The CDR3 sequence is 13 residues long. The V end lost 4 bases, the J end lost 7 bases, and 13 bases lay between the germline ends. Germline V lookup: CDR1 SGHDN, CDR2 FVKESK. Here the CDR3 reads CASSLSDISGYTF. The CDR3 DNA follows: TGTGCCAGCAGCCTCTCTGACATTTCTGGCTACACCTTC.

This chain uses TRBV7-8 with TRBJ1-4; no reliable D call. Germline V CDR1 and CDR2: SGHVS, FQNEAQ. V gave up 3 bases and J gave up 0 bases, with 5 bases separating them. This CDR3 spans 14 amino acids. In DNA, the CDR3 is TGTGCCAGCAGCTTGGTCCCAACTAATGAAAAACTGTTTTTT. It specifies CASSLVPTNEKLFF.